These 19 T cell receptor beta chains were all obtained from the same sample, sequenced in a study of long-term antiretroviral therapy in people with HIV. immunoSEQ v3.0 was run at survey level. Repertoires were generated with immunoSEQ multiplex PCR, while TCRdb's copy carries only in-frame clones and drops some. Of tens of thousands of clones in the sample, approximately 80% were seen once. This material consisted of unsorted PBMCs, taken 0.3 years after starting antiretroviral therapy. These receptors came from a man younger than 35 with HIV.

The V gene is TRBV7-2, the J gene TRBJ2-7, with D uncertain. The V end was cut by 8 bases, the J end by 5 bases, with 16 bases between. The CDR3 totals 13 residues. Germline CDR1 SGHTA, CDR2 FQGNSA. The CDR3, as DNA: TGTGCCAGCTCGTTTTCGGAAGGAAACGAGCAGTACTTC. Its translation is CASSFSEGNEQYF.

The DNA for the CDR3 is TGTGCCAGCAGCGCTGGGACAGGCGAGCAGTACTTC. This sequence encodes CASSAGTGEQYF. The rearrangement joins TRBV5-6 to TRBJ2-7; 8 bases agree with TRBD1. The V gene end was trimmed by 4 bases and the J gene end by 6 bases; junction bases not matched to a gene: 3. The germline V gene has CDR1 SGHDT and CDR2 YYEEEE. The CDR3 spans 12 residues.

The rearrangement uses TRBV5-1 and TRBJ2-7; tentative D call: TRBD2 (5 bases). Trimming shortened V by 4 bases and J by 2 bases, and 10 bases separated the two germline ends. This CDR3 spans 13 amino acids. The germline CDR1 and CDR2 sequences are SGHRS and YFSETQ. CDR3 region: CASSLGLTYEQYF. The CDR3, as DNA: TGCGCCAGCAGCCTCGGACTGACCTACGAGCAGTACTTC. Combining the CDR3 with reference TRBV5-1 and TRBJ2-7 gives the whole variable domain KAGVTQTPRYLIKTRGQQVTLSCSPISGHRSVSWYQQTPGQGLQFLFEYFSETQRNKGNFPGRFSGRQFSNSRSEMNVSTLELGDSALYLCASSLGLTYEQYFGPGTRLTVT.

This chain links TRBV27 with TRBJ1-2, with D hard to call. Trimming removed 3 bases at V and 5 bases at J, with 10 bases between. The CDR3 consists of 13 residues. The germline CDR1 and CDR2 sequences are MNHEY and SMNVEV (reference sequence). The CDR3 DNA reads TGTGCCAGCAGTTTTGGCCCGGTATATGGCTACACCTTC. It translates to CASSFGPVYGYTF.

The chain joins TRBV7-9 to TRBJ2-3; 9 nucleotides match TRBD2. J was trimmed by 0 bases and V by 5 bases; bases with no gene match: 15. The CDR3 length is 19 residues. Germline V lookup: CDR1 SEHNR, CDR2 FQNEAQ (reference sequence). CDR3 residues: CASSTPWSGGSSSTDTQYF. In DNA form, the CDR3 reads TGTGCCAGCAGCACCCCATGGAGCGGGGGGTCCTCTAGCACAGATACGCAGTATTTT. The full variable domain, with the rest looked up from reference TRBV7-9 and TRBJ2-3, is DTGVSQNPRHKITKRGQNVTFRCDPISEHNRLYWYRQTLGQGPEFLTYFQNEAQLEKSRLLSDRFSAERPKGSFSTLEIQRTEQGDSAMYLCASSTPWSGGSSSTDTQYFGPGTRLTVL.

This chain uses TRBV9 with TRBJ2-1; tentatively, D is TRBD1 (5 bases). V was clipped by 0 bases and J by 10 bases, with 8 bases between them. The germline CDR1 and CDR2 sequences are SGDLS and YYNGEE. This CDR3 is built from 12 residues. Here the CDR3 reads CASSVVQGEQFF. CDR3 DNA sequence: TGTGCCAGCAGCGTAGTTCAGGGCGAGCAGTTCTTC. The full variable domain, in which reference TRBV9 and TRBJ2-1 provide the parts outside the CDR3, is DSGVTQTPKHLITATGQRVTLRCSPRSGDLSVYWYQQSLDQGLQFLIQYYNGEERAKGNILERFSAQQFPDLHSELNLSSLELGDSALYFCASSVVQGEQFFGPGTRLTVL.

This chain's CDR3 is CASSVQGVPYEQYF. The CDR3 coding sequence is TGTGCCAGCAGCGTCCAGGGGGTTCCCTACGAGCAGTACTTC. V usage is TRBV9 and J usage is TRBJ2-7, with 7 bases matching TRBD1. V lost 2 bases, J lost 2 bases, and 4 bases stayed unmatched. The CDR3 covers 14 residues. CDR1 SGDLS and CDR2 YYNGEE come from the germline V gene. The whole variable domain, remainder taken from reference TRBV9 and TRBJ2-7, is DSGVTQTPKHLITATGQRVTLRCSPRSGDLSVYWYQQSLDQGLQFLIQYYNGEERAKGNILERFSAQQFPDLHSELNLSSLELGDSALYFCASSVQGVPYEQYFGPGTRLTVT.

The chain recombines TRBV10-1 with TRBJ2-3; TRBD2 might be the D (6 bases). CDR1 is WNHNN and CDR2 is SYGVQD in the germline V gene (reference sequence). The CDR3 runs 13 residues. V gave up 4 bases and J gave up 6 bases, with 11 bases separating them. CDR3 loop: CASSGVRGDTQYF. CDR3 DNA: TGCGCCAGCAGTGGAGTCCGGGGGGATACGCAGTATTTT.

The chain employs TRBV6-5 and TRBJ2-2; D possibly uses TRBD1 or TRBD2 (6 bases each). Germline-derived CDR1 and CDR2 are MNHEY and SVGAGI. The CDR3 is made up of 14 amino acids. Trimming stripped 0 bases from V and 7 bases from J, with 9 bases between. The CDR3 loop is CASSYSGGGGELFF. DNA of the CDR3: TGTGCCAGCAGTTACTCGGGGGGCGGCGGGGAGCTGTTTTTT.

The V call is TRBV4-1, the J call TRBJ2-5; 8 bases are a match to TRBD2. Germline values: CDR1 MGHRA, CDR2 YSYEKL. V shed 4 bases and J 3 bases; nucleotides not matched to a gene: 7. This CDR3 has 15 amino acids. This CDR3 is CASSRTSLFEETQYF. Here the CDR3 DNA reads TGCGCCAGCAGCCGGACTAGCCTGTTTGAAGAGACCCAGTACTTC.

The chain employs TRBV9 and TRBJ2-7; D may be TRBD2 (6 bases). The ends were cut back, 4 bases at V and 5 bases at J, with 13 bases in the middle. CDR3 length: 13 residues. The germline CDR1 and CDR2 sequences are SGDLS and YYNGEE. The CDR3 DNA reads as TGTGCCAGCAGCCCGGGGGACTGGGACGAGCAGTACTTC. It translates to CASSPGDWDEQYF.

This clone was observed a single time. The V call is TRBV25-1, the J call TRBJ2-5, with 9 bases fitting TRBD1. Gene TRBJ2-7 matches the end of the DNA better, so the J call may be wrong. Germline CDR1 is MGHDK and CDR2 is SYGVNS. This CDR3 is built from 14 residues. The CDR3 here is CASSAGTGRYEQYF. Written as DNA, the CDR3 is TGTGCCAGCAGTGCGGGGACAGGGCGCTACGAGCAGTACTTC.

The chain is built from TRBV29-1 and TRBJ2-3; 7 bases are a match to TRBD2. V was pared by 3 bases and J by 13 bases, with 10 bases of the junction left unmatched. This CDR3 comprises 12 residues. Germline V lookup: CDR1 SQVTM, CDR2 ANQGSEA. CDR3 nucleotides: TGCAGCGTTGAGAGGAGCGGGGAAGGGAAGTATTTT. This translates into CSVERSGEGKYF.

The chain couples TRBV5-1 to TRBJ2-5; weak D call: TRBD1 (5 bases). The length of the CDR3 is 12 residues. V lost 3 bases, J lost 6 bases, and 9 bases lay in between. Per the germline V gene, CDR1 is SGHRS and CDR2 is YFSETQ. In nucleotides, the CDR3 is TGCGCCAGCAGCTCCCGACAGCAGACCCAGTACTTC. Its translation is CASSSRQQTQYF.

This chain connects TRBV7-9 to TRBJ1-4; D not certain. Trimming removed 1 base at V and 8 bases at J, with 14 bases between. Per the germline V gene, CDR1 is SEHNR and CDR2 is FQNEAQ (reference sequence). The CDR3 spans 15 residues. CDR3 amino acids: CASSLVGTIREKLFF. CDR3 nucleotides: TGTGCCAGCAGCTTAGTGGGCACTATTCGAGAAAAACTGTTTTTT.

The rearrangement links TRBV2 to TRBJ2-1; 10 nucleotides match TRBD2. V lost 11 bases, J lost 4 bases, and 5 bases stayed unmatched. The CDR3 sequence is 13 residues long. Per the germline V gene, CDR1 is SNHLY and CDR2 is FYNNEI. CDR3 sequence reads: CAGLAVTYNEQFF. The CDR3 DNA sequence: TGTGCCGGACTAGCGGTTACGTACAATGAGCAGTTCTTC.

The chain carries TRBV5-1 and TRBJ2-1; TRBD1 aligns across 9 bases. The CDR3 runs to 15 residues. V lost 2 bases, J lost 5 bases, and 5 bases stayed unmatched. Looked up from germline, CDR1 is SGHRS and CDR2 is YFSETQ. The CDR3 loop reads CASSFRDREHNEQFF. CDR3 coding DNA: TGCGCCAGCAGCTTCCGGGACAGGGAGCACAATGAGCAGTTCTTC.

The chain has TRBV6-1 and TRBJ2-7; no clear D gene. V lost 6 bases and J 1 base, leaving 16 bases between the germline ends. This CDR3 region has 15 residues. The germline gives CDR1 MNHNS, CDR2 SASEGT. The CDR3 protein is CASSAILEKSYEQYF. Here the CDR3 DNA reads TGTGCCAGCAGCGCTATTCTAGAGAAATCCTACGAGCAGTACTTC.

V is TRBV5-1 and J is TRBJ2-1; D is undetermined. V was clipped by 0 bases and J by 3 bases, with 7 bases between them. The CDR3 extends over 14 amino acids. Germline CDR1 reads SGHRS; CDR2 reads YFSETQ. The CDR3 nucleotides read TGCGCCAGCAGCTTGGAAGGCCTCTACAATGAGCAGTTCTTC. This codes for CASSLEGLYNEQFF. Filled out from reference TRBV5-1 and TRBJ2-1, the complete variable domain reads KAGVTQTPRYLIKTRGQQVTLSCSPISGHRSVSWYQQTPGQGLQFLFEYFSETQRNKGNFPGRFSGRQFSNSRSEMNVSTLELGDSALYLCASSLEGLYNEQFFGPGTRLTVL.